The 24 T cell receptor beta chains in this list originate from one sample, sequenced in a study of CD8+ T cells in alopecia areata listed by TCRdb under 2018. The time point label, read with the paper, signifies: baseline before oral tofacitinib. Preparation of the library involved the immunoSEQ multiplex PCR assay. RNA was extracted from all samples and reverse transcribed into cDNA, which served as template for TCR sequencing. Entries here come from immuneACCESS through TCRdb and include only in-frame sequences with V and J called. Some clones fail to appear in such tables; in the studies checked, an unresolved V gene covers under half of the shortfall, and the cause of the remainder is unknown. For this sample the table gives around 250,000 clones, of which around two thirds were detected only once. The ten largest clonotypes hold approximately 1.2% of the sample. The sample consisted of CD4+ T cells sorted from blood, taken at week 0. The receptors were gathered from a human donor with alopecia areata.

The chain joins TRBV5-1 to TRBJ1-6, with a tentative D call TRBD1 (6 bases). The CDR3 consists of 15 residues. Germline V gives CDR1 SGHRS, CDR2 YFSETQ. V lost 0 bases and J lost 8, with 12 bases in between. CDR3 nucleotide sequence: TGCGCCAGCAGCTTGGAGGGACACACGGATTCACCCCTCCACTTT. Its protein product is CASSLEGHTDSPLHF.

This clone was observed a handful of times. This chain links TRBV6-5 with TRBJ1-1; D is uncertain. The germline V and J ends were trimmed by 8 bases and 5 bases, with 15 bases remaining between them. The CDR3 length is 13 residues. Germline loops: CDR1 MNHEY, CDR2 SVGAGI. The CDR3 DNA reads as TGTGCCAGCCAACCTTTTCCGGGGACTGAAGCTTTCTTT. Protein product: CASQPFPGTEAFF.

This clone was found a few times. CDR3 DNA sequence: TGTGCCAGCAGCTCTCGACAGGTAACGAACACTGAAGCTTTCTTT. Encoded protein: CASSSRQVTNTEAFF. The genes are TRBV4-2 and TRBJ1-1; D is perhaps TRBD1 (6 bases). Looked up from germline, CDR1 is LGHNA and CDR2 is YNFKEQ. The V end was cut by 5 bases, the J end by 1 base, with 14 bases between. The CDR3 is made up of 15 amino acids.

The chain recombines TRBV7-2 with TRBJ2-1; 7 bases agree with TRBD2. CDR3 length: 14 residues. The germline gives CDR1 SGHTA, CDR2 FQGNSA. Trimming took 6 bases from V and 5 from J; bases not matched to a gene: 7. The CDR3 nucleotides read TGTGCCAGCAGACGTCCGGGACTAAACAATGAGCAGTTCTTC. It encodes CASRRPGLNNEQFF.

The genes are TRBV27 and TRBJ1-6; no reliable D call. CDR3 length equals 12 residues. Looked up from germline, CDR1 is MNHEY and CDR2 is SMNVEV (reference sequence). The V end was cut by 6 bases, the J end by 12 bases, with 12 bases between. CDR3 in amino acids: CASRPQMGPLHF. The CDR3 DNA reads as TGTGCCAGCAGGCCCCAAATGGGACCCCTCCACTTT.

This clone was counted a few times. The chain links TRBV29-1 to TRBJ2-1; 14 positions match TRBD2. CDR1 and CDR2 from the germline V gene are SQVTM and ANQGSEA. V gave up 6 bases and J gave up 1 base; unmatched junction bases: 5. This CDR3 comprises 16 residues. The CDR3 region has the DNA TGCAGCGTCTATGGGACTAGCGGGGGTTCCTACAATGAGCAGTTCTTC. Translated, it gives CSVYGTSGGSYNEQFF.

This chain links TRBV5-1 with TRBJ2-7, with D possibly being TRBD1 or TRBD2 (5 bases each). The V and J ends lost 0 bases and 3 bases respectively, with 13 bases between them. CDR3 length: 15 residues. Germline assignment: CDR1 SGHRS and CDR2 YFSETQ. CDR3 nucleotide sequence: TGCGCCAGCAGCTTGGGACAGATTGACTACTACGAGCAGTACTTC. Its translation: CASSLGQIDYYEQYF.

CDR3 in amino acids: CASSYAGRSPLHF. The DNA for the CDR3 is TGTGCCAGCAGTTACGCAGGGAGATCACCCCTCCACTTT. The chain links TRBV6-5 to TRBJ1-6, with D maybe TRBD1 (5 bases). Germline assignment: CDR1 MNHEY and CDR2 SVGAGI. The ends were cut back, 2 bases at V and 10 bases at J, with 9 bases in the middle. This CDR3 spans 13 amino acids.

For this clone: Other DNA sequences from this sample encode an identical CDR3 as well. The chain couples TRBV6-1 to TRBJ2-7; D may be TRBD1 or TRBD2 (5 bases each). V was clipped by 0 bases and J by 5 bases, with 8 bases between them. The V gene's germline CDR1 is MNHNS and CDR2 SASEGT. CDR3 length equals 13 residues. CDR3 loop: CASSEAGTDEQYF. CDR3 nucleotides: TGTGCCAGCAGTGAAGCGGGGACGGACGAGCAGTACTTC.

This clone was counted between two and nine times. This sequence joins TRBV7-9 and TRBJ2-1; D might be TRBD1 (6 bases). Trimming took 4 bases from V and 6 from J, leaving 13 bases between them. Per the germline V gene, CDR1 is SEHNR and CDR2 is FQNEAQ (reference sequence). The CDR3 covers 14 residues. CDR3 in DNA: TGTGCCAGCAGCTCGGGACACTCTCGCAATGAGCAGTTCTTC. This gives the protein CASSSGHSRNEQFF.

V and J are TRBV6-1 and TRBJ1-6; unclear D gene. Germline V CDR1 and CDR2: MNHNS, SASEGT. V shed 7 bases and J shed 5 bases, with 12 bases lying between them. The CDR3 has 14 amino acids. The CDR3 protein is CASTPRVNNSPLHF. CDR3 bases: TGTGCCAGCACCCCGCGAGTGAATAATTCACCCCTCCACTTT.

The V gene is TRBV5-1, the J gene TRBJ2-3; D uncertain. V gave up 4 bases and J gave up 6 bases, with 15 bases separating them. The germline gives CDR1 SGHRS, CDR2 YFSETQ. This CDR3 has 14 amino acids. DNA of the CDR3: TGCGCCAGCAGCCCTTTGAGTTTCGGGGATACGCAGTATTTT. It is translated as CASSPLSFGDTQYF. Together with reference TRBV5-1 and TRBJ2-3, the CDR3 gives the full variable domain: KAGVTQTPRYLIKTRGQQVTLSCSPISGHRSVSWYQQTPGQGLQFLFEYFSETQRNKGNFPGRFSGRQFSNSRSEMNVSTLELGDSALYLCASSPLSFGDTQYFGPGTRLTVL.

The rearrangement links TRBV5-1 to TRBJ1-1, with D uncertain. Between the trimmed V and J ends, which lost 3 bases and 1 base, there was a span of 13 bases. The germline V gene has CDR1 SGHRS and CDR2 YFSETQ. The CDR3 runs 15 residues. The CDR3 loop is CASSYGRRGNTEAFF. The CDR3 nucleotides read TGCGCCAGCAGCTACGGACGGAGAGGGAACACTGAAGCTTTCTTT.

The chain has TRBV16 and TRBJ2-5, with D perhaps matching TRBD1 (6 bases). V was shortened by 4 bases and J by 7 bases, with 19 bases between the two germline ends. There are 15 residues in the CDR3. The germline V gene has CDR1 KGHSY and CDR2 FQNENV. The CDR3 DNA reads as TGTGCCAGCAGCCCTAATCTTGCCACAGGGAGGACCCAGTACTTC. Residues: CASSPNLATGRTQYF.

The rearrangement links TRBV29-1 to TRBJ2-5; the match to TRBD2 covers 7 bases. This CDR3 has 14 amino acids. Germline V lookup: CDR1 SQVTM, CDR2 ANQGSEA. With 7 bases clipped from V and 2 bases from J, the junction kept 10 bases outside the gene matches. The CDR3 loop is CSAPAASGQETQYF. The DNA for the CDR3 is TGCAGCGCGCCAGCGGCTAGCGGACAAGAGACCCAGTACTTC.

The chain links TRBV6-5 to TRBJ1-6; D gene uncertain. Germline assignment: CDR1 MNHEY and CDR2 SVGAGI. Deletions cut 0 bases from V and 7 bases from J, with 13 bases between. This CDR3 contains 16 residues. The CDR3 sequence: CASSYSGVQGNSPLHF. The CDR3 nucleotides are TGTGCCAGCAGTTACTCCGGGGTTCAAGGGAATTCACCCCTCCACTTT.

The V gene is TRBV5-1, the J gene TRBJ2-5; D ambiguous. The CDR3 extends over 15 amino acids. Germline CDR1 and CDR2: SGHRS and YFSETQ. The V gene lost 0 bases and the J gene lost 1 base, with 10 bases spanning the gap. This CDR3 is CASSLAGSAQETQYF. The CDR3 DNA reads as TGCGCCAGCAGCTTGGCCGGCTCAGCCCAAGAGACCCAGTACTTC.

The chain carries TRBV9 and TRBJ2-3; D is uncertain. CDR1 and CDR2 (germline): SGDLS, YYNGEE. The CDR3 spans 16 residues. Trimming removed 1 base at V and 1 base at J, with 13 bases between. DNA for the CDR3: TGTGCCAGCAGCGTAAGTGGGCAGGCCGGCACAGATACGCAGTATTTT. Translation: CASSVSGQAGTDTQYF. Supplemented by reference TRBV9 and TRBJ2-3, the full variable domain reads DSGVTQTPKHLITATGQRVTLRCSPRSGDLSVYWYQQSLDQGLQFLIQYYNGEERAKGNILERFSAQQFPDLHSELNLSSLELGDSALYFCASSVSGQAGTDTQYFGPGTRLTVL.

The gene calls are TRBV30 and TRBJ2-3; D gene uncertain. Trimming cost V 0 bases and J 4 bases, with 5 bases left between them. The CDR3 sequence is 12 residues long. Per germline, CDR1 GTSNPN and CDR2 SVGIG (reference sequence). The CDR3 nucleotides are TGTGCCTGGAGTGTCCGGTCAGATACGCAGTATTTT. Translated, it gives CAWSVRSDTQYF.

The J gene is TRBJ2-1, the V gene TRBV27; 10 nucleotides agree with TRBD1. Unmatched junction bases numbered 7, after V lost 4 bases and J lost 4 bases. From germline, CDR1 is MNHEY and CDR2 SMNVEV (reference sequence). CDR3 length: 16 amino acids. The CDR3 DNA reads TGTGCCAGCAGTTCCCCCGGGACAGGGGAATACAATGAGCAGTTCTTC. It codes for CASSSPGTGEYNEQFF.

Points on this clone: The identical CDR3 is also encoded by other nucleotide sequences in the sample. The chain uses TRBV5-1 and TRBJ2-3; either TRBD1 or TRBD2 may fit D (5 bases each). The CDR3 runs 14 residues. From germline, CDR1 is SGHRS and CDR2 YFSETQ. Between the trimmed V and J ends, which lost 2 bases and 3 bases, there was a span of 10 bases. The CDR3 loop is CASSFRDPTDTQYF. The DNA of the CDR3 is TGCGCCAGCAGCTTCAGGGACCCGACAGATACGCAGTATTTT.

The chain carries TRBV9 and TRBJ2-3, with TRBD1 matching 7 bases. Germline CDR1 SGDLS, CDR2 YYNGEE. The CDR3 contains 15 residues. The ends lost 0 bases at V and 4 bases at J; junction bases unmatched: 5. CDR3 sequence (DNA): TGTGCCAGCAGCGTAGCAAGCCAGGGGGCAGATACGCAGTATTTT. Amino acid sequence: CASSVASQGADTQYF.

The chain links TRBV30 to TRBJ2-7; 9 bases align to TRBD2. V gave up 4 bases and J gave up 3 bases; unmatched junction bases: 1. The germline gives CDR1 GTSNPN, CDR2 SVGIG (reference sequence). The CDR3 is 12 residues long. The CDR3 is CAWTSGIYEQYF. DNA for the CDR3: TGTGCCTGGACTAGCGGGATCTACGAGCAGTACTTC.

In this sample, this clone turned up once. The gene calls are TRBV7-9 and TRBJ2-1, with 9 bases identical to TRBD1. V dropped 4 bases and J dropped 4; count of bases not matched to a gene: 14. Germline lookup yields CDR1 SEHNR and CDR2 FQNEAQ (reference sequence). The length of the CDR3 is 18 residues. The CDR3 DNA sequence: TGTGCCAGCAGCTCGAATGCTGGGGACAGGGAGAGGTACAATGAGCAGTTCTTC. Translation gives CASSSNAGDRERYNEQFF.